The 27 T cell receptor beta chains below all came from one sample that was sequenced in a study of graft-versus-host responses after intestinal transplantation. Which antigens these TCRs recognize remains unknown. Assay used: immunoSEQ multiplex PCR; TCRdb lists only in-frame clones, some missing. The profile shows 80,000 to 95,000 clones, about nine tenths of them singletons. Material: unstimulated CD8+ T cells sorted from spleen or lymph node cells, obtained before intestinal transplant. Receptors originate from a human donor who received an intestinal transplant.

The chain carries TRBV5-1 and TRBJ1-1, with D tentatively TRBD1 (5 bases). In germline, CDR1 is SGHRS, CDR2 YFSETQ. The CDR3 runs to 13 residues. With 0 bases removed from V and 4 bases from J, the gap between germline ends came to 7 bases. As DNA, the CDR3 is TGCGCCAGCAGCTTGGGGGGGACCACTGAAGCTTTCTTT. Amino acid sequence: CASSLGGTTEAFF.

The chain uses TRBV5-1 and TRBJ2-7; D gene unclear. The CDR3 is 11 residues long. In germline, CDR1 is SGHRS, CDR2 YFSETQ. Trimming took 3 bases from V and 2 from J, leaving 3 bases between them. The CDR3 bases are TGCGCCAGCAGCTCTACCTACGAGCAGTACTTC. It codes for CASSSTYEQYF. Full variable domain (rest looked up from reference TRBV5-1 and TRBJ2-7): KAGVTQTPRYLIKTRGQQVTLSCSPISGHRSVSWYQQTPGQGLQFLFEYFSETQRNKGNFPGRFSGRQFSNSRSEMNVSTLELGDSALYLCASSSTYEQYFGPGTRLTVT.

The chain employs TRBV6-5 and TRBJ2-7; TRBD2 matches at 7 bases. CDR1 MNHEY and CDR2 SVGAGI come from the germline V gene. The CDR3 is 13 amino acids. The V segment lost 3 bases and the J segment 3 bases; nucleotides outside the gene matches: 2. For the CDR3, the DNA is TGTGCCAGCAGTTATGGGACTATCTACGAGCAGTACTTC. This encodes CASSYGTIYEQYF.

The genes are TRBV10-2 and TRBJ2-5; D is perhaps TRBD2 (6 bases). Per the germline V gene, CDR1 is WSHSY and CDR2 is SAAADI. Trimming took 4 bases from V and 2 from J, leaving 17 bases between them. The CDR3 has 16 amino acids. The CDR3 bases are TGCGCCAGCAGTGGGATGAAAGGCGGGAAACAAGAGACCCAGTACTTC. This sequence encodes CASSGMKGGKQETQYF.

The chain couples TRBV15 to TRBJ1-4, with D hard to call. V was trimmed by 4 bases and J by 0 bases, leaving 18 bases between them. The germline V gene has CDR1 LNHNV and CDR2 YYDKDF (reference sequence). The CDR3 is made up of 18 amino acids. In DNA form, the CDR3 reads TGTGCCACCAGCACTCGGTACGAATACAGTCCAACTAATGAAAAACTGTTTTTT. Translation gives CATSTRYEYSPTNEKLFF.

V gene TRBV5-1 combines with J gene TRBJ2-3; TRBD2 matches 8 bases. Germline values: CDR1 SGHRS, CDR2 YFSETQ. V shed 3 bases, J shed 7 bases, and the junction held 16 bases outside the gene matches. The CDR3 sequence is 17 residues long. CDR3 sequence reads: CASSSLVEGRGAYTQYF. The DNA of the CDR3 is TGCGCCAGCAGCTCCCTCGTTGAGGGGCGGGGGGCTTATACGCAGTATTTT.

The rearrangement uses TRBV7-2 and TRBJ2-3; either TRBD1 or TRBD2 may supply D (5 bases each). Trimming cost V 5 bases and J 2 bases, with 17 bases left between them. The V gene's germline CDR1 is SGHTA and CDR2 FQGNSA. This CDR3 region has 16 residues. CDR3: CASSPGTGSITDTQYF. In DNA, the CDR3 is TGTGCCAGCAGCCCGGGGACGGGTTCGATCACAGATACGCAGTATTTT.

The CDR3 reads CATSLPGDEQFF. In DNA form, the CDR3 reads TGTGCCACCAGCCTCCCGGGAGATGAGCAGTTCTTC. The V call is TRBV15, the J call TRBJ2-1; maybe TRBD2 (6 bases). The CDR3 has 12 amino acids. Deletions cut 5 bases from V and 8 bases from J, with 10 bases between. Germline CDR1 and CDR2: LNHNV and YYDKDF (reference sequence).

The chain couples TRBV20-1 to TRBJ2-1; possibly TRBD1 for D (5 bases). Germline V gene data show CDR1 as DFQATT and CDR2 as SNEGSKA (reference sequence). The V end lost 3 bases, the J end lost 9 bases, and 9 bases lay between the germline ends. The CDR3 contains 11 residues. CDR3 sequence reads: CSARAGFEQFF. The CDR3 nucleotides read TGCAGTGCTAGGGCAGGGTTTGAGCAGTTCTTC.

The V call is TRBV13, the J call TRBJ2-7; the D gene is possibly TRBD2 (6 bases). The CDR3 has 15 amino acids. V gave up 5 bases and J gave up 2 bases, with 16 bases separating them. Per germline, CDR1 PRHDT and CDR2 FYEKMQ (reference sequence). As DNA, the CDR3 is TGTGCCAGCAGCCTCTGGGGGAGGAGTACCTACGAGCAGTACTTC. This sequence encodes CASSLWGRSTYEQYF.

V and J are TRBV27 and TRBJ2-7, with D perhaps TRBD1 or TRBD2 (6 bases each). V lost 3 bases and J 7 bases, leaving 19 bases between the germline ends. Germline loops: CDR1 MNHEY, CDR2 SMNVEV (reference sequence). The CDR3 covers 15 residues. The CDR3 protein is CASSLGAYGSFEQYF. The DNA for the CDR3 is TGTGCCAGCAGTTTGGGGGCGTACGGGAGTTTTGAGCAGTACTTC.

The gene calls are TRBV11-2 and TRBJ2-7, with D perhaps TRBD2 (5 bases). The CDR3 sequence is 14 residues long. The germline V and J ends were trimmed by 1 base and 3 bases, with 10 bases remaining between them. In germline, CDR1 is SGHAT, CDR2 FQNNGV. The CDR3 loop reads CASSLAGTDYEQYF. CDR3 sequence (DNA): TGTGCCAGCAGCTTAGCGGGAACGGACTACGAGCAGTACTTC.

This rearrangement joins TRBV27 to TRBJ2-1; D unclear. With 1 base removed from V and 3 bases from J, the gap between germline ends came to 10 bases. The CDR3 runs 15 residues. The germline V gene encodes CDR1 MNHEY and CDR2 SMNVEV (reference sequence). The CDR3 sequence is CASSLYRNLYNEQFF. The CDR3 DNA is TGTGCCAGCAGTTTATACCGAAATCTCTACAATGAGCAGTTCTTC.

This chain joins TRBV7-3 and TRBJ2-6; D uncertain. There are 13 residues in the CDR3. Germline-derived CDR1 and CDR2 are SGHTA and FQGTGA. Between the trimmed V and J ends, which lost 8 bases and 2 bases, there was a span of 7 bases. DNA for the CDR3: TGTGCCAGCGGCGCTCCTGGGGCCAACGTCCTGACTTTC. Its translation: CASGAPGANVLTF.

CDR3 sequence reads: CASSALGVAGSYEQYF. The CDR3 DNA sequence: TGTGCCAGCAGTGCCCTCGGGGTAGCGGGATCTTACGAGCAGTACTTC. The rearrangement uses TRBV25-1 and TRBJ2-7; 8 bases line up with TRBD2. Germline trimming cut 4 bases from V and 4 bases from J; bases unmatched to any gene: 12. The germline V gene has CDR1 MGHDK and CDR2 SYGVNS. The CDR3 spans 16 residues.

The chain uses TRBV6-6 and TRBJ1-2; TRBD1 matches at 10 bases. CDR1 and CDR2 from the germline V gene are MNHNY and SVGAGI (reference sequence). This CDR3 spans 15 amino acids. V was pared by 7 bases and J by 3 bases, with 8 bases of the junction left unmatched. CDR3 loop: CASNPDRGLDYGYTF. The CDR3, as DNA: TGTGCCAGCAATCCCGACAGGGGGCTTGACTATGGCTACACCTTC.

CDR3 coding DNA: TGTGCCAGCAGCCTCCTAGCGGGAGGGCCGCGAGAGACCCAGTACTTC. Its translation: CASSLLAGGPRETQYF. J is TRBJ2-5 and V is TRBV13; TRBD2 aligns across 12 bases. This CDR3 contains 16 residues. The junction had 8 bases not matched to a gene; V was cut back by 5 bases and J by 4 bases. The germline V gene encodes CDR1 PRHDT and CDR2 FYEKMQ (reference sequence).

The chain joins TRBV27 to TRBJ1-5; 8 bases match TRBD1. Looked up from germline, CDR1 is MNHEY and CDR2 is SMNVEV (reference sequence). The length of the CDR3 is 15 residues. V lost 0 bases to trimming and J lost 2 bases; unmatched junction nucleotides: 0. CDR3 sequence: CASSLSTGGNQPQHF. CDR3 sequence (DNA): TGTGCCAGCAGTTTATCGACAGGGGGCAATCAGCCCCAGCATTTT.

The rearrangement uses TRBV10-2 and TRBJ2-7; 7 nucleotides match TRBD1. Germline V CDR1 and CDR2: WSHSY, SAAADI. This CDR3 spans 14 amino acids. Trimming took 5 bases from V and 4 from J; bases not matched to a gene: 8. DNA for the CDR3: TGCGCCAGCAGTAGCCGGGACAGAACGTACGAGCAGTACTTC. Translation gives CASSSRDRTYEQYF.

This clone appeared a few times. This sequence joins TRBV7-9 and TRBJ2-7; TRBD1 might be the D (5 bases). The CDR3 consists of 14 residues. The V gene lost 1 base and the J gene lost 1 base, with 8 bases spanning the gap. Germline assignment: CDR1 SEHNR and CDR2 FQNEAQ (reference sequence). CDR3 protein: CASSLDAGSYEQYF. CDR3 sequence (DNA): TGTGCCAGCAGCTTAGACGCAGGGTCCTACGAGCAGTACTTC.

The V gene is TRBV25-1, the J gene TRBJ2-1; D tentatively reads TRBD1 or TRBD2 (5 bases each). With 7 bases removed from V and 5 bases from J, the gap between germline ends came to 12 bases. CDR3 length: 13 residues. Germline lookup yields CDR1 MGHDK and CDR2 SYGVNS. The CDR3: CASTPGAHNEQFF. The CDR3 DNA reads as TGTGCCAGCACTCCCGGGGCCCACAATGAGCAGTTCTTC.

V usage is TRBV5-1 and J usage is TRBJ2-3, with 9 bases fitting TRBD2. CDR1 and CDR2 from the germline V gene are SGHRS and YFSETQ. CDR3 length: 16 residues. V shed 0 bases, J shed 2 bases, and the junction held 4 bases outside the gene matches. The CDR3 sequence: CASSLGLAGLTDTQYF. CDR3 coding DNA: TGCGCCAGCAGCTTGGGGCTAGCGGGACTCACAGATACGCAGTATTTT.

The CDR3 is CASRERGGTDTQYF. Here the CDR3 DNA reads TGTGCCAGCAGAGAACGGGGGGGGACAGATACGCAGTATTTT. This chain connects TRBV2 to TRBJ2-3, with 8 nucleotides matching TRBD2. V shed 6 bases, J shed 3 bases, and the junction held 5 bases outside the gene matches. Germline CDR1 and CDR2: SNHLY and FYNNEI. CDR3 length equals 14 residues.

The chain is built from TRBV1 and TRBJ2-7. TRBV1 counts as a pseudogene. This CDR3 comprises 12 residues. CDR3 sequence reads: CTSRVRAHEQYF. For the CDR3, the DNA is TGCACCTCGAGGGTCAGGGCACACGAGCAGTACTTC.

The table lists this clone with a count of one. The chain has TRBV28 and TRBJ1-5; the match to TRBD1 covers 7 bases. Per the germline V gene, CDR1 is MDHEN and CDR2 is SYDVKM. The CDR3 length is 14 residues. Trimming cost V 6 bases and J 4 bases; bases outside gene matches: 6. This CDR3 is CASSTSGGNQPQHF. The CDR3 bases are TGTGCCAGCAGCACCTCAGGGGGGAATCAGCCCCAGCATTTT.

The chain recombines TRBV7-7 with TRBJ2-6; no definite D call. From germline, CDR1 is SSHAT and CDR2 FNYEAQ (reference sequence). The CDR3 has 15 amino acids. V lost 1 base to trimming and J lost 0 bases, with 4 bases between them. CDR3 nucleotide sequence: TGTGCCAGCAGCTTAGGACCCTCTGGGGCCAACGTCCTGACTTTC. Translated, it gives CASSLGPSGANVLTF.

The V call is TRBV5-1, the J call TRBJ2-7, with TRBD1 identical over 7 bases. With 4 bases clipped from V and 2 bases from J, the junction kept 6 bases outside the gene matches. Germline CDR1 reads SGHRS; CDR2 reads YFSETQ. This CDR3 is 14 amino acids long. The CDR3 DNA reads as TGCGCCAGCAGCAACCGGGACAGTACCTACGAGCAGTACTTC. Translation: CASSNRDSTYEQYF.